The T cell receptor (beta chain) described here comes from a study of CD8 T cells in ankylosing spondylitis. In making TCR beta libraries, quantitative 5'-RACE with molecular barcodes was used. TCRdb redid the calling of the 5' RACE reads with MiXCR, one entry per CDR3 protein. The data contain over 150,000 distinct CDR3 sequences, 13% of them singletons. This CDR3 contains 14 residues. In germline, CDR1 is ENHRY, CDR2 SYGVKD. Trimming cost V 9 bases and J 4 bases; bases outside gene matches: 10. In its sample, this clonotype was seen many times. The antigen is undetermined. Study conclusions and caveats: One TCR beta motif, made up of 7 or 8 highly homologous variants, appeared characteristic of ankylosing spondylitis blood. There was reportedly significant enrichment of clones that were disease-linked in matched ankylosing spondylitis synovial fluid. Both synovial fluid and blood in reactive arthritis had previously been reported to carry some motif variants.

The sequence derives from a male donor with ankylosing spondylitis or in good health (not recorded which). Sequenced input: blood, either unsorted or a sorted T cell fraction (not recorded which). The V call is TRBV10-3, the J call TRBJ1-2; 8 nucleotides agree with TRBD1. The CDR3 here is CAIGQGAPGYGYTF. The CDR3 DNA is TGTGCCATTGGCCAGGGGGCTCCGGGCTATGGCTACACCTTC.